The T cell receptor (beta chain) described here comes from a study of cytotoxic CD8 clonotypes in ibrutinib-treated CLL. In the study overall: The authors obtained response samples at a median of roughly twelve months of treatment, range 6 to 36. Study-level results: The public clonotypes identified were infrequent and showed contraction or stability on treatment. Clonality was higher at ibrutinib response and returned toward baseline at progression.

About this clone: The antigen remains undetermined.

The method was immunoSEQ multiplex PCR; TCRdb's version includes in-frame clones alone and lacks a portion of them. The data hold tens of thousands of clones, with around 68% observed a single time. Trimming stripped 0 bases from V and 7 bases from J, with 17 bases between. This CDR3 is 16 amino acids long. Germline lookup yields CDR1 SGDLS and CDR2 YYNGEE. The sequence was obtained from a human donor with chronic lymphocytic leukemia. Sequencing used PBMCs, obtained after 12 months of ibrutinib treatment. The chain uses TRBV9 and TRBJ2-1; TRBD2 is a possible D gene (6 bases). CDR3 nucleotide sequence: TGTGCCAGCAGCGTAGCGTCGATGGGGGGTTGGAATGAGCAGTTCTTC. This encodes CASSVASMGGWNEQFF.